A selection of T cell receptor beta chains follows, all from one sample in a study of liver allograft versus peripheral blood T cells. MiXCR was run by TCRdb on the reads, yielding one entry per CDR3 protein. The sample contains about 580 distinct CDR3 sequences, 8% to 13% of which appear only once. These receptors came from a human patient who had a liver transplant. T cells may partly derive from the graft donor. The CDR3 runs from the conserved cysteine through the conserved F or W. The order of the fields is D gene, clone size, V gene, J gene, CDR3 DNA, CDR3 protein. A D gene is named only where the DNA matches it firmly. Clone size, where shown, is once, few, many, or a class for clones that have expanded.

>.|.|TRBV14|TRBJ2-5
TGTGCCAGCAGCCAAGCGGGGCAAGAGACCCAGTACTTC
CASSQAGQETQYF
>.|medium-sized|TRBV27|TRBJ1-1
TGTGCCAGCAGTCCAGGGACGAGGGTTGAAGCTTTCTTT
CASSPGTRVEAFF
>.|medium-sized|TRBV12-3/TRBV12-4|TRBJ2-2
TGTGCCAGCAGTTTAAGGGCCGATCGGAGTACCGGGGAGCTGTTTTTT
CASSLRADRSTGELFF
>TRBD2|medium-sized|TRBV6-1|TRBJ2-7
TGTGCCAGCAGTGTCGTTGGAGGCGGGAGTCCGGGGGAGCAGTACTTC
CASSVVGGGSPGEQYF
>TRBD2|medium-sized|TRBV11-2|TRBJ2-1
TGTGCCAGCAGCAAACTAGCGGGAGATCCGAATGAGCAGTTCTTC
CASSKLAGDPNEQFF
>.|medium-sized|TRBV6-5|TRBJ2-7
TGTGCCAGCTCTACGGCCCCCCGGCCTTACGAGCAGTACTTC
CASSTAPRPYEQYF
>TRBD1|large|TRBV29-1|TRBJ1-2
TGCAGCGTCGGACAGGGGAATAACTATGGCTACACCTTC
CSVGQGNNYGYTF
>TRBD1|large|TRBV6-6|TRBJ2-7
TGTGCCAGCAGTCCGACAGGGGAAGCCTACGAGCAGTACTTC
CASSPTGEAYEQYF
>.|.|TRBV11-2|TRBJ1-1
TGTGCCAGCAGCTCTGGGGCCGGAAGAGCTTTCTTT
CASSSGAGRAFF
>.|medium-sized|TRBV12-3/TRBV12-4|TRBJ1-5
TGTGCCAGCAGTTTAAGGGCAGGTCAGGGGCCCCAGCATTTT
CASSLRAGQGPQHF
>.|.|TRBV7-2|TRBJ1-2
TGTGCCAGCAGCTTAGGAATTCAACCTTCCTATGGCTACACCTTC
CASSLGIQPSYGYTF
>.|large|TRBV27|TRBJ2-3
TGTGCCAGCAGTCCCATGGTGACAGATACGCAGTATTTT
CASSPMVTDTQYF
>.|large|TRBV15|TRBJ2-3
TGTGCCACCAGCAGAGGGCAGGGAGGTGCAGATACGCAGTATTTT
CATSRGQGGADTQYF
>.|large|TRBV5-4|TRBJ1-3
TGTGCCATCCGGACAGCTGGAAACACCATATATTTT
CAIRTAGNTIYF
>.|large|TRBV19|TRBJ1-2
TGTGCCAGTAGTATTCTCGGGGACTATGGCTACACCTTC
CASSILGDYGYTF
>TRBD1|medium-sized|TRBV3-1|TRBJ1-2
TGTGCCAGCAGCCAAGAATCGACAGGGGACTATGGCTACACCTTC
CASSQESTGDYGYTF
>.|large|TRBV6-5|TRBJ2-3
TGTGCCAGCGGGGAAAGTCAGACAAGGCAGTATTTT
CASGESQTRQYF
>TRBD2|medium-sized|TRBV3-1|TRBJ2-6
TGTGCCAGCAGCCCGGGACTAGCTGCCAGCTCTGGGGCCAACGTCCTGACTTTC
CASSPGLAASSGANVLTF
>TRBD2|large|TRBV19|TRBJ2-7
TGTGCCAGTAGTGCCCTAGCGGGAGCCTACGAGCAGTACTTC
CASSALAGAYEQYF
>.|large|TRBV19|TRBJ2-1
TGTGCCAGTAGTTCCACACAGGGCGGTGAGCAGTTCTTC
CASSSTQGGEQFF
>TRBD2|large|TRBV20-1|TRBJ2-1
TGCAGTGCTAGGCTGTTGCGGGAGGGCCATTTTGTATACAATGAGCAGTTCTTC
CSARLLREGHFVYNEQFF
>.|large|TRBV20-1|TRBJ1-2
TGCAGTGCGGACCCCGTTAGCTACACCTTC
CSADPVSYTF
>TRBD2|medium-sized|TRBV3-1|TRBJ2-1
TGTGCCAGCAGCCATGTATCCGGGACTAGCGGCGATGAGCAGTTCTTC
CASSHVSGTSGDEQFF
>.|.|TRBV3-1|TRBJ2-1
TGTGCCAGCGGGAAACGGGGGAGCTCCTACAATGAGCAGTTCTTC
CASGKRGSSYNEQFF
>.|many|TRBV20-1|TRBJ1-1
TGCAGTGCTACCAGGACAGTGAACACTGAAGCTTTCTTT
CSATRTVNTEAFF
>.|medium-sized|TRBV20-1|TRBJ2-7
TGCAGTGCTGTCGTAGGGAGGGAGCAGTACTTC
CSAVVGREQYF
>.|few|TRBV19|TRBJ2-2
TGTGCCAGTAGAACTCGCCTAGGGGGCGGGGAGCTGTTTTTT
CASRTRLGGGELFF
>.|large|TRBV7-9|TRBJ1-3
TGTGCCAGCAGCTTAGAGGCAGGGGCAGGTGGAAACACCATATATTTT
CASSLEAGAGGNTIYF
>TRBD2|large|TRBV20-1|TRBJ2-7
TGCAGTGCCGCAACCGGACTAGCGGGACCCGACCAGCAGTACTTC
CSAATGLAGPDQQYF
>TRBD1|.|TRBV3-1|TRBJ2-6
TGTGCCAGTAGCCATATCTGGACAGGGGGCACTGGGGCCAACGTCCCGACTTTC
CASSHIWTGGTGANVPTF
>TRBD1|few|TRBV28|TRBJ1-1
TGTGCCAGCAGGCCCCACAGGGGCCCGAACACTGAAGCTTTCTTT
CASRPHRGPNTEAFF
>.|medium-sized|TRBV7-9|TRBJ2-3
TGTGCCAGCAGCTTTCGGGGGTTCGAGACTGACGGGACAGATACGCAGTATTTT
CASSFRGFETDGTDTQYF
>.|.|TRBV12-3/TRBV12-4|TRBJ1-1
TGTGCCAGCAGCCCGGGACACCTTAACACTGAAGCTTTCTTT
CASSPGHLNTEAFF
>.|large|TRBV30|TRBJ1-2
TGTGCCTGGAGTCTGGGATTCTATGGCTACACCTTC
CAWSLGFYGYTF
>.|few|TRBV2|TRBJ1-5
TGTGCCAGCGCAACCACAGGCGGGCTTAATCAGCCCCAGCATTTT
CASATTGGLNQPQHF
>TRBD2|large|TRBV28|TRBJ2-7
TGTGCCAGCGCCGTCCCCAGCGGGGCCCCACGGGAGCAGTACTTC
CASAVPSGAPREQYF
>.|medium-sized|TRBV7-9|TRBJ1-4
TGTGCCAGCAGCTTAGTTGATGAAAAACTGTTTTTT
CASSLVDEKLFF
>.|few|TRBV5-5|TRBJ2-5
TGTGCCAGCAGCTTGGCCGTTAGGGAGACCCAGTACTTC
CASSLAVRETQYF
>TRBD1|large|TRBV18|TRBJ2-7
TGTGCCAGCTCACCTGGGACAGGCGGCGAGCAGTACTTC
CASSPGTGGEQYF
>TRBD1|.|TRBV10-3|TRBJ1-2
TGTGCCAGCCGGACAGGGGGCCATCACACCTTC
CASRTGGHHTF
>TRBD2|large|TRBV20-1|TRBJ2-7
TGCAGTGCCGGGAGGGAGCTTTTTGACTACGAGCAGTACTTC
CSAGRELFDYEQYF
>TRBD1|medium-sized|TRBV19|TRBJ1-1
TGTGCCAGTAGCCGACAGGGATTGAACACTGAAGCTTTCTTT
CASSRQGLNTEAFF
>.|large|TRBV7-9|TRBJ1-2
TGTGCCAGCAGAGAGGTCCCTCATGGCTACACCTTC
CASREVPHGYTF
>TRBD1|large|TRBV30|TRBJ1-6
TGTGCCTGGAGTGCCGGACAGGGGCTCACCTATAATTCACCCCTCCACTTT
CAWSAGQGLTYNSPLHF
>.|large|TRBV18|TRBJ1-5
TGTGCCAGCTCACCTCTGGATGTAGGAGGGGGCAATCAGCCCCAGCATTTT
CASSPLDVGGGNQPQHF